The 31 T cell receptor beta chains in this list originate from one sample, sequenced in a study of Tregs in tolerant kidney transplant recipients. These receptors are not linked to any known antigen. Sequencing was performed with immunoSEQ multiplex PCR; in TCRdb, only in-frame clones are kept and a portion is missing. This table has around 21,000 clones, around 71% appearing once. The sample taken for sequencing was Tregs from blood cultured with allogeneic cells. These receptors originate from a human donor in good health.

The genes are TRBV11-2 and TRBJ2-1; TRBD2 matches 9 bases. The CDR3 consists of 14 residues. Trimming removed 3 bases from V and 15 bases from J; junction bases left unmatched: 12. Germline V lookup: CDR1 SGHAT, CDR2 FQNNGV. The DNA of the CDR3 is TGTGCCAGCAGCTTGGGACTAGCTTCGGGGTTGGGGTTCTTC. Translation: CASSLGLASGLGFF.

V and J are TRBV2 and TRBJ2-3; D perhaps matches TRBD1 (6 bases). There are 17 residues in the CDR3. The V and J ends lost 4 bases and 2 bases respectively, with 19 bases between them. Germline V gene lookup returns CDR1 SNHLY and CDR2 FYNNEI. As DNA, the CDR3 is TGTGCCAGCAGTGGTTGGGGACACCGACCTTTCACAGATACGCAGTATTTT. It translates to CASSGWGHRPFTDTQYF.

The V gene is TRBV5-1, the J gene TRBJ1-4; TRBD1 might be the D (5 bases). The ends were cut back, 4 bases at V and 4 bases at J, with 17 bases in the middle. The CDR3 is 16 residues long. From germline, CDR1 is SGHRS and CDR2 YFSETQ. CDR3: CASSLLPTGLNEKLFF. CDR3 in DNA: TGCGCCAGCAGCCTGCTCCCAACAGGCCTTAATGAAAAACTGTTTTTT.

A few counts support this clone. The CDR3 reads CASSPGGSMGETQYF. DNA of the CDR3: TGCGCCAGCAGCCCCGGGGGCTCTATGGGGGAGACCCAGTACTTC. The chain recombines TRBV5-1 with TRBJ2-5; possibly TRBD1 or TRBD2 for D (6 bases each). CDR1 is SGHRS and CDR2 is YFSETQ in the germline V gene. This CDR3 region has 15 residues. V dropped 4 bases and J dropped 5 bases, with 18 bases sitting between them.

The chain recombines TRBV6-1 with TRBJ2-7; D remains ambiguous. V dropped 7 bases and J dropped 7 bases, with 17 bases sitting between them. The CDR3 consists of 13 residues. The germline CDR1 and CDR2 sequences are MNHNS and SASEGT. CDR3 nucleotide sequence: TGTGCCAGCAAGGAGACTGTGACACTGGAGCAGTACTTC. This translates into CASKETVTLEQYF.

This clone has a handful of counts. The rearrangement joins TRBV9 to TRBJ1-1; no definite D call. The CDR3 is made up of 14 amino acids. Germline-derived CDR1 and CDR2 are SGDLS and YYNGEE. V was trimmed by 0 bases and J by 2 bases, leaving 8 bases between them. The CDR3 is CASSVVPTNTEAFF. Written as DNA, the CDR3 is TGTGCCAGCAGCGTAGTGCCCACTAACACTGAAGCTTTCTTT.

The CDR3 region has the DNA TGCGCCAGCAGCTGGGGGCCCCAATCGATGGGCTACGAGCAGTACTTC. It translates to CASSWGPQSMGYEQYF. The V call is TRBV5-1, the J call TRBJ2-7, with D tentatively TRBD1 (6 bases). Trimming left V 3 bases short and J 3 bases short, with 19 bases between. CDR1 and CDR2 from the germline V gene are SGHRS and YFSETQ. The CDR3 is made up of 16 amino acids. The whole variable domain, filled in from reference TRBV5-1 and TRBJ2-7, reads KAGVTQTPRYLIKTRGQQVTLSCSPISGHRSVSWYQQTPGQGLQFLFEYFSETQRNKGNFPGRFSGRQFSNSRSEMNVSTLELGDSALYLCASSWGPQSMGYEQYFGPGTRLTVT.

The rearrangement joins TRBV11-2 to TRBJ1-2, with TRBD1 identical over 10 bases. Looked up from germline, CDR1 is SGHAT and CDR2 is FQNNGV. CDR3 size: 13 residues. J gave up 4 bases and V 5 bases, and 1 base lay outside the gene matches. This chain's CDR3 is CASSRTGGYGYTF. CDR3 sequence (DNA): TGTGCCAGCAGCCGGACAGGGGGCTATGGCTACACCTTC.

The chain combines TRBV10-1 with TRBJ2-1; 7 bases are a match to TRBD2. The CDR3 has 16 amino acids. Trimming took 2 bases from V and 1 from J; bases not matched to a gene: 5. CDR1 is WNHNN, CDR2 SYGVQD, per germline (reference sequence). This chain's CDR3 is CASSEIELASYNEQFF. CDR3 coding DNA: TGCGCCAGCAGTGAGATCGAACTAGCGTCCTACAATGAGCAGTTCTTC.

This chain joins TRBV5-6 and TRBJ2-5, with D perhaps matching TRBD1 or TRBD2 (5 bases each). Germline CDR1 and CDR2: SGHDT and YYEEEE. The CDR3 loop spans 15 amino acids. With 4 bases removed from V and 3 bases from J, the gap between germline ends came to 16 bases. The CDR3 sequence: CASSRRVGTKETQYF. DNA of the CDR3: TGTGCCAGCAGCAGGAGAGTGGGGACCAAAGAGACCCAGTACTTC.

The chain joins TRBV6-1 to TRBJ2-7, with D hard to call. V shed 3 bases and J shed 2 bases, with 5 bases lying between them. The CDR3 loop spans 12 amino acids. CDR1 and CDR2 from the germline V gene are MNHNS and SASEGT. CDR3 loop: CASSDRPYEQYV. The CDR3 bases are TGTGCCAGCAGTGACAGGCCCTACGAGCAGTACGTC.

This clone showed up just a few times. V is TRBV6-5 and J is TRBJ2-7; 14 bases fit TRBD2. This CDR3 is built from 15 residues. CDR1 MNHEY and CDR2 SVGAGI come from the germline V gene. V was pared by 5 bases and J by 3 bases, with 3 bases of the junction left unmatched. This CDR3 is CASSPGTSGSYEQYF. Written as DNA, the CDR3 is TGTGCCAGCAGTCCTGGGACTAGCGGGAGCTACGAGCAGTACTTC.

This clone was seen a few times. This chain uses TRBV27 with TRBJ1-1, with a weak D call TRBD1 (6 bases). V lost 6 bases to trimming and J lost 6 bases, with 14 bases between them. The CDR3 consists of 13 residues. Germline V gene lookup returns CDR1 MNHEY and CDR2 SMNVEV (reference sequence). CDR3 sequence reads: CASRRTVGAEAFF. For the CDR3, the DNA is TGTGCCAGCAGGAGGACAGTGGGCGCTGAAGCTTTCTTT.

The CDR3 DNA is TGTGCCTGGAGGGGGTGGGGGGTAGGCACAGATACGCAGTATTTT. Its translation is CAWRGWGVGTDTQYF. The chain recombines TRBV30 with TRBJ2-3, with a possible D match to TRBD2 (6 bases). Trimming took 3 bases from V and 1 from J, leaving 14 bases between them. There are 15 residues in the CDR3. From germline, CDR1 is GTSNPN and CDR2 SVGIG (reference sequence).

The V call is TRBV19, the J call TRBJ2-7; 9 bases are shared with TRBD1. This CDR3 is built from 14 residues. V gave up 5 bases and J gave up 2 bases; unmatched junction bases: 4. Germline CDR1 LNHDA, CDR2 SQIVND (reference sequence). The CDR3, as DNA: TGTGCCAGTAGTCCGGGACAGGGACCCTACGAGCAGTACTTC. Its protein product is CASSPGQGPYEQYF.

This clone was detected only a few times. The chain uses TRBV5-1 and TRBJ2-7; 11 positions agree with TRBD2. The CDR3 totals 19 residues. Germline CDR1 reads SGHRS; CDR2 reads YFSETQ. V lost 1 base, J lost 3 bases, and 15 bases stayed unmatched. The DNA for the CDR3 is TGCGCCAGCAGCTTGAGGAACCCACTAGCGGGAGTTCTGAGCTACGAGCAGTACTTC. This gives the protein CASSLRNPLAGVLSYEQYF.

The CDR3 loop is CASRMGGASQPQHF. CDR3 nucleotides: TGTGCCAGCCGTATGGGGGGGGCGAGTCAGCCCCAGCATTTT. The chain links TRBV2 to TRBJ1-5, with D possibly matching TRBD1 (6 bases). CDR1 is SNHLY and CDR2 is FYNNEI in the germline V gene. Deletions cut 8 bases from V and 6 bases from J, with 17 bases between. The CDR3 extends over 14 amino acids.

This clone was picked up a small number of times. This sequence joins TRBV5-1 and TRBJ2-1, with 13 bases that match TRBD2. V lost 1 base, J lost 7 bases, and 2 bases stayed unmatched. Germline lookup yields CDR1 SGHRS and CDR2 YFSETQ. The CDR3 runs to 15 residues. CDR3 protein: CASSLRTSGGNEQFF. The CDR3 bases are TGCGCCAGCAGCTTGAGGACTAGCGGGGGAAATGAGCAGTTCTTC.

This chain connects TRBV28 to TRBJ2-3; no clear D gene. Between the trimmed V and J ends, which lost 7 bases and 3 bases, there was a span of 14 bases. This CDR3 comprises 14 residues. Germline CDR1 reads MDHEN; CDR2 reads SYDVKM. The CDR3 DNA reads TGTGCCAGCACGGTAGGTGGTGGTACAGATACGCAGTATTTT. This translates into CASTVGGGTDTQYF.

The chain recombines TRBV2 with TRBJ1-4; D gene ambiguous. The CDR3 length is 14 residues. Deletions cut 7 bases from V and 5 bases from J, with 14 bases between. Looked up from germline, CDR1 is SNHLY and CDR2 is FYNNEI. DNA of the CDR3: TGTGCCAGCAACAGAATGGATGGAAATGAAAAACTGTTTTTT. Translation: CASNRMDGNEKLFF.

This chain links TRBV18 with TRBJ1-1; no firm D call. Germline values: CDR1 KGHSH, CDR2 LQKENI. This CDR3 spans 13 amino acids. V lost 0 bases and J lost 6, with 8 bases in between. Here the CDR3 DNA reads TGTGCCAGCTCACCACCGGTACGGCCTGAAGCTTTCTTT. It translates to CASSPPVRPEAFF. The whole variable domain, filled in from reference TRBV18 and TRBJ1-1, reads NAGVMQNPRHLVRRRGQEARLRCSPMKGHSHVYWYRQLPEEGLKFMVYLQKENIIDESGMPKERFSAEFPKEGPSILRIQQVVRGDSAAYFCASSPPVRPEAFFGQGTRLTVV.

The gene calls are TRBV18 and TRBJ1-6; D is unresolved. The CDR3 runs 15 residues. V gave up 2 bases and J gave up 10 bases, with 15 bases separating them. Germline CDR1 reads KGHSH; CDR2 reads LQKENI. The CDR3 nucleotides read TGTGCCAGCTCACCAGACACTCTTACGGTATCACCCCTCCACTTT. Its protein is CASSPDTLTVSPLHF.

This chain connects TRBV5-1 to TRBJ2-5, with 13 bases fitting TRBD2. Germline V gene data show CDR1 as SGHRS and CDR2 as YFSETQ. The CDR3 has 14 amino acids. V lost 4 bases and J lost 8; bases outside the gene matches: 5. The CDR3 DNA reads as TGCGCCAGCAGCCCGGGACTAGCGGGGCCAACCCAGTACTTC. It encodes CASSPGLAGPTQYF.

The chain carries TRBV13 and TRBJ2-1, with TRBD2 identical over 9 bases. CDR3 length: 15 residues. Germline CDR1 PRHDT, CDR2 FYEKMQ (reference sequence). J gave up 8 bases and V 5 bases, and 10 bases lay outside the gene matches. The CDR3 sequence is CASSPLAGVVDEQFF. In DNA, the CDR3 is TGTGCCAGCAGCCCTTTAGCGGGAGTGGTCGATGAGCAGTTCTTC.

The chain is built from TRBV5-1 and TRBJ1-1; TRBD1 is a possible D gene (5 bases). CDR3 size: 15 residues. Trimming pared 0 bases from V and 0 bases from J, leaving 9 bases between. The germline V gene has CDR1 SGHRS and CDR2 YFSETQ. The CDR3 DNA reads as TGCGCCAGCAGCTTGGTTCCAGGGTTGAACACTGAAGCTTTCTTT. Its translation is CASSLVPGLNTEAFF.

The chain couples TRBV7-9 to TRBJ2-3; maybe TRBD2 (6 bases). CDR1 and CDR2 from the germline V gene are SEHNR and FQNEAQ (reference sequence). Trimming took off 0 bases at V and 0 bases at J, with 16 bases between the two ends. The CDR3 has 18 residues. The CDR3: CASSLAWVGGTSTDTQYF. The CDR3 nucleotides are TGTGCCAGCAGCTTAGCCTGGGTGGGCGGGACCAGCACAGATACGCAGTATTTT. Based on the CDR3 plus reference TRBV7-9 and TRBJ2-3, the full variable domain is DTGVSQNPRHKITKRGQNVTFRCDPISEHNRLYWYRQTLGQGPEFLTYFQNEAQLEKSRLLSDRFSAERPKGSFSTLEIQRTEQGDSAMYLCASSLAWVGGTSTDTQYFGPGTRLTVL.

J is TRBJ1-2 and V is TRBV7-9; the D gene is possibly TRBD1 (5 bases). Trimming removed 4 bases at V and 0 bases at J, with 6 bases between. CDR1 and CDR2 (germline): SEHNR, FQNEAQ (reference sequence). There are 13 residues in the CDR3. The CDR3: CASSSTANYGYTF. CDR3 bases: TGTGCCAGCAGCTCGACAGCTAACTATGGCTACACCTTC.

Of note for this clone: This sample also contains other DNA sequences that code for the same CDR3. J is TRBJ2-5 and V is TRBV29-1; D is undetermined. The CDR3 extends over 13 amino acids. From germline, CDR1 is SQVTM and CDR2 ANQGSEA. Between the trimmed V and J ends, which lost 1 base and 5 bases, there was a span of 11 bases. DNA of the CDR3: TGCAGCGTTGAAGTCGGCGGAGCCGAGACCCAGTACTTC. Translated, it gives CSVEVGGAETQYF.

The chain joins TRBV7-1 to TRBJ2-7; D not resolved. TRBV7-1 counts as an open reading frame of uncertain function. The V gene lost 4 bases and the J gene lost 2 bases, with 9 bases spanning the gap. The CDR3 consists of 13 residues. CDR3 loop: CASSFGQTYEQYF. CDR3 DNA: TGTGCCAGCAGCTTTGGGCAGACCTACGAGCAGTACTTC.

This chain connects TRBV19 to TRBJ1-1, with D maybe TRBD1 (6 bases). With 6 bases removed from V and 1 base from J, the gap between germline ends came to 21 bases. Germline V lookup: CDR1 LNHDA, CDR2 SQIVND (reference sequence). This CDR3 region has 17 residues. This CDR3 is CASRETGREGKNTEAFF. The DNA for the CDR3 is TGTGCCAGTAGAGAAACAGGGAGGGAGGGAAAGAACACTGAAGCTTTCTTT.

J is TRBJ2-7 and V is TRBV4-2; 10 bases are shared with TRBD2. V shed 0 bases, J shed 4 bases, and the junction held 6 bases outside the gene matches. The CDR3 runs 16 residues. Germline CDR1 and CDR2: LGHNA and YNFKEQ. CDR3 coding DNA: TGTGCCAGCAGCCAAGACGTGGCTAGCGGGGGTTACGAGCAGTACTTC. Amino acid sequence: CASSQDVASGGYEQYF.